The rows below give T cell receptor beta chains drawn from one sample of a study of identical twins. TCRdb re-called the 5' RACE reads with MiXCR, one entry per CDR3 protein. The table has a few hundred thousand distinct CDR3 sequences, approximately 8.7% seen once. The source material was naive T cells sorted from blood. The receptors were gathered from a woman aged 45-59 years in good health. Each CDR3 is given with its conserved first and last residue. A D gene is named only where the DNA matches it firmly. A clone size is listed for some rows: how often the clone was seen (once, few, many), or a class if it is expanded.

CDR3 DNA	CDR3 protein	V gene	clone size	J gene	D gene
TGCGCCAGCAGCACTAACAGGAACACTGAAGCTTTCTTT	CASSTNRNTEAFF	TRBV5-1	many	TRBJ1-1	.
TGTGCCAGCCCAGGGGACACCGGGGAGCTGTTTTTT	CASPGDTGELFF	TRBV6-1	many	TRBJ2-2	.
TGTGCCAGCAGTACGAGGACTAGCCCTCGCGATGAGCAGTTCTTC	CASSTRTSPRDEQFF	TRBV12-3/TRBV12-4	many	TRBJ2-1	TRBD2
TGTGCCAGCAGCCAGGGACAGGGGGCACCGAAGACTGAAGCTTTCTTT	CASSQGQGAPKTEAFF	TRBV7-9	few	TRBJ1-1	TRBD1
TGTGCCATCAGTGAGTCGTTAGGGTACGAGCAGTACTTC	CAISESLGYEQYF	TRBV10-3	.	TRBJ2-7	.
TGTGCCAGCAGAAAATCAGGGGCCACTGAAGCTTTCTTT	CASRKSGATEAFF	TRBV12-3/TRBV12-4	.	TRBJ1-1	.
TGCGCCAGCAGCTTGGTAGGACACCACACAGATACGCAGTATTTT	CASSLVGHHTDTQYF	TRBV5-1	many	TRBJ2-3	.
TGCGCCAGCAGCTTGACTCTAACGGTGAACACCGGGGAGCTGTTTTTT	CASSLTLTVNTGELFF	TRBV5-1	few	TRBJ2-2	.
TGCGCCAGCAAGGACAACTGGAGCTCCTACGAGCAGTACTTC	CASKDNWSSYEQYF	TRBV10-2	.	TRBJ2-7	.
TGTGCCAGCAGCCAAGGGGCGAAGAGCTCCTATAATTCACCCCTCCACTTT	CASSQGAKSSYNSPLHF	TRBV14	many	TRBJ1-6	.
TGTGCCAGCCTCTCAGGGGCCAACGTCCTGACTTTC	CASLSGANVLTF	TRBV12-3/TRBV12-4	many	TRBJ2-6	.
TGTGCCAGCAGCCAAGTTAGCGGGGGACCCAATGAGCAGTTCTTC	CASSQVSGGPNEQFF	TRBV4-2	few	TRBJ2-1	TRBD2
TGTGCCAGCAGTTACCCCCAAACAGGGGCCAGGAACGCTGAAGCTTTCTTT	CASSYPQTGARNAEAFF	TRBV6-2/TRBV6-3	.	TRBJ1-1	TRBD1
TGTGCCAGCAGCTTACTAACGGCCGATGAGCAGTTCTTC	CASSLLTADEQFF	TRBV7-9	.	TRBJ2-1	.
TGTGCCAGCAGCTTAGTTGGCGCCGGGAACATTCAGTACTTC	CASSLVGAGNIQYF	TRBV11-2	.	TRBJ2-4	.
TGCGCCAGCAGCGAGGACGGGACCTATCAGCCCCAGCATTTT	CASSEDGTYQPQHF	TRBV5-1	many	TRBJ1-5	.
TGTGCCACCAGTGATTTCACCACAGGAGTAGGGCAGTTCTTC	CATSDFTTGVGQFF	TRBV24-1	.	TRBJ2-1	.
TGCAGTGCTTGTAGGGGGGAGAGCACAGATACGCAGTATTTT	CSACRGESTDTQYF	TRBV20-1	.	TRBJ2-3	.
TGTGCCAGCAGTTTGTTGGATATAACTGAAGCTTTCTTT	CASSLLDITEAFF	TRBV12-3/TRBV12-4	few	TRBJ1-1	.
TGTGCCACCAGCACTCAGGGTGGGGAGCTGTTTTTT	CATSTQGGELFF	TRBV15	many	TRBJ2-2	.
TGTGCCAGCAGCTTAGAGGGACAGAGAAGTCCCCAGCATTTT	CASSLEGQRSPQHF	TRBV7-2	.	TRBJ1-5	TRBD1
TGCGCCAGCAGCTCAAAAGCGGGAGGATACAATGAGCAGTTCTTC	CASSSKAGGYNEQFF	TRBV5-1	.	TRBJ2-1	TRBD2
TGCGCCAGCAGCTTGCAGGTTACCGGGGAGCTGTTTTTT	CASSLQVTGELFF	TRBV5-1	few	TRBJ2-2	.
TGCGCCAGCAGCATCCGGACAGGGGGGAACACCGGGGAGCTGTTTTTT	CASSIRTGGNTGELFF	TRBV5-1	few	TRBJ2-2	TRBD1
TGTGCCACGGCCAGAGGTGATGACCAAGAGACCCAGTACTTC	CATARGDDQETQYF	TRBV15	few	TRBJ2-5	.
TGTGCCACCAGTGATTTGGCCCACCAAGAGACCCAGTACTTC	CATSDLAHQETQYF	TRBV24-1	.	TRBJ2-5	.
TGTGCCAGCAGCTCCACACTAGCGGCGAGATACGAGCAGTACTTC	CASSSTLAARYEQYF	TRBV7-3	few	TRBJ2-7	TRBD2
TGTGCCAGCAGCGATACTAGCGGGAGTCGAAACGAGCAGTACTTC	CASSDTSGSRNEQYF	TRBV28	.	TRBJ2-7	TRBD2
TGTGCCAGCAGTCTCGCCAGGGGCGGGGTGGATACGCAGTATTTT	CASSLARGGVDTQYF	TRBV12-3/TRBV12-4	.	TRBJ2-3	.
TGTGCCATCACCGCGGGAGATTCGGAGCAGTTCTTC	CAITAGDSEQFF	TRBV10-3	.	TRBJ2-1	TRBD2
TGCGCCAGCAGCCCCCCAGGACAGGGGGCGTCTGGAAACACCATATATTTT	CASSPPGQGASGNTIYF	TRBV4-1	.	TRBJ1-3	TRBD1
TGTGCCACCAGTGACCAAGGGGGCTCAGGTAATGAGCAGTTCTTC	CATSDQGGSGNEQFF	TRBV24-1	.	TRBJ2-1	TRBD1
TGCAGTGCCCTCTCCGGGAGGGAAGAGACCCAGTACTTC	CSALSGREETQYF	TRBV20-1	.	TRBJ2-5	TRBD2
TGTGCCAGCACAACCCGGGACTTAAAAGGAGAGACCCAGTACTTC	CASTTRDLKGETQYF	TRBV6-5	.	TRBJ2-5	.
TGCAGCGTTGTTCCACGTACAGATACGCAGTATTTT	CSVVPRTDTQYF	TRBV29-1	few	TRBJ2-3	.
TGTGCCAGCAGCCTGACAGGGGACCGGCAGCCCCAGCATTTT	CASSLTGDRQPQHF	TRBV3-1	few	TRBJ1-5	TRBD1
TGTGCCACGGGCGTTTGGGACACAATGGGGGGTGAGCAGTTCTTC	CATGVWDTMGGEQFF	TRBV27	.	TRBJ2-1	.
TGTGCCAGCAGTTACTCGGGCCGAAGCTCTGGAAACACCATATATTTT	CASSYSGRSSGNTIYF	TRBV6-5	.	TRBJ1-3	.
TGCGCCAGCAGCCAAAGTGAGGGCAATGAGCAGTTCTTC	CASSQSEGNEQFF	TRBV4-1	many	TRBJ2-1	.
TGTGCCAGCAGCTTGACAAGTCAGGCCTACGAGCAGTACTTC	CASSLTSQAYEQYF	TRBV7-9	.	TRBJ2-7	.
TGTGCCAGCAGTGAAAGTTGGAGGACAGGGTACACAGATACGCAGTATTTT	CASSESWRTGYTDTQYF	TRBV2	few	TRBJ2-3	TRBD1